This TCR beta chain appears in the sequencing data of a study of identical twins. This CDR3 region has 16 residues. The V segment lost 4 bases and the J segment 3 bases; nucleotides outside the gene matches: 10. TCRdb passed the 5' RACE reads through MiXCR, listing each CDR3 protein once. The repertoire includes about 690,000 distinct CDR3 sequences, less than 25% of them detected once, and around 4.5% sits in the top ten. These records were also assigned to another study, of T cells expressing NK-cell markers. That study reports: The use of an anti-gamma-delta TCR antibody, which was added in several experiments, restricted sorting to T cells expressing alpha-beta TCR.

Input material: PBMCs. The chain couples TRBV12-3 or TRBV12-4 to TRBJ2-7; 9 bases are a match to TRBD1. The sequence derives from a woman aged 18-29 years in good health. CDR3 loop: CASSSRGQGRIYEQYF. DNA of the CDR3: TGTGCCAGCAGTTCGCGGGGACAGGGACGGATCTACGAGCAGTACTTC.